The rows below give T cell receptor beta chains drawn from one sample of a study of blood T cell repertoires in COVID-19. Profiling relied on immunoSEQ multiplex PCR, and the TCRdb table lists in-frame clones only, not all of them. The sample lists about 45,000 clones, nearly 70% seen once, with around 5.9% in the top ten. The sequenced material came from peripheral blood. The origin of the receptors is a man of 80 years or more with acute or convalescent COVID-19. The CDR3 runs from the conserved cysteine through the conserved F or W. Each record gives: V gene, J gene, D gene, clone size, CDR3 DNA, CDR3 protein. A D gene is named only where the DNA matches it firmly. A clone size is listed for some rows: how often the clone was seen (once, few, many), or a class if it is expanded.

V gene: TRBV6-4
J gene: TRBJ2-5
D gene: -
clone size: -
CDR3 DNA: TGTGCCAGCAGTGACTCTAGTACTAGAGGGTTGGAGACCCAGTACTTC
CDR3 protein: CASSDSSTRGLETQYF

V gene: TRBV9
J gene: TRBJ1-1
D gene: -
clone size: -
CDR3 DNA: TGTGCCAGCAGCCCCCGGACAGCCCTGAACACTGAAGCTTTCTTT
CDR3 protein: CASSPRTALNTEAFF

V gene: TRBV3-1/TRBV3-2
J gene: TRBJ2-4
D gene: -
clone size: -
CDR3 DNA: TGTGCCAGCAGCCAATCAGGGGACATTCAGTACTTC
CDR3 protein: CASSQSGDIQYF

V gene: TRBV29-1
J gene: TRBJ2-5
D gene: TRBD1
clone size: -
CDR3 DNA: TGCAGCGTTGAGACAGGGCAGGGGCATGGAGAGACCCAGTACTTC
CDR3 protein: CSVETGQGHGETQYF

V gene: TRBV5-1
J gene: TRBJ1-2
D gene: -
clone size: -
CDR3 DNA: TGCGCCAGCAATGGGGGGTACTATGGCTACACCTTC
CDR3 protein: CASNGGYYGYTF

V gene: TRBV18
J gene: TRBJ2-7
D gene: TRBD2
clone size: -
CDR3 DNA: TGTGCCAGCTCACCACCGAGCGGGAGGTACGAGCAGTACTTC
CDR3 protein: CASSPPSGRYEQYF

V gene: TRBV19
J gene: TRBJ2-6
D gene: TRBD2
clone size: -
CDR3 DNA: TGTGCCAGTAGTGCCCGACCCCGGGGGGGCTCTGGGGCCAACGTCCTGACTTTC
CDR3 protein: CASSARPRGGSGANVLTF

V gene: TRBV18
J gene: TRBJ1-1
D gene: -
clone size: once
CDR3 DNA: TGTGCCAGCTCACCACGAGGAGACACTGAAGCTTTCTTT
CDR3 protein: CASSPRGDTEAFF

V gene: TRBV19
J gene: TRBJ2-7
D gene: -
clone size: -
CDR3 DNA: TGTGCCAGTAGTCTGAGGGGGCAGGAGGGGTACGAGCAGTACTTC
CDR3 protein: CASSLRGQEGYEQYF

V gene: TRBV6-5
J gene: TRBJ2-7
D gene: TRBD1
clone size: -
CDR3 DNA: TGTGCCAGCAATCTGGGGACAGGGCGGCGTTACGAGCAGTACTTC
CDR3 protein: CASNLGTGRRYEQYF

V gene: TRBV2
J gene: TRBJ1-2
D gene: -
clone size: -
CDR3 DNA: TGTGCCAGCAGTTACAGGGTTGGCTACACCTTC
CDR3 protein: CASSYRVGYTF

V gene: TRBV4-3
J gene: TRBJ2-2
D gene: TRBD2
clone size: few
CDR3 DNA: TGCGCCAGCAGCCAAGAGCCTATGGGACTAGCGGGAAACACCGGGGAGCTGTTTTTT
CDR3 protein: CASSQEPMGLAGNTGELFF

V gene: TRBV19
J gene: TRBJ2-1
D gene: -
clone size: -
CDR3 DNA: TGTGCCAGTAGTATTAGGTCGGCTAGCAGCTCCTACAATGAGCAGTTCTTC
CDR3 protein: CASSIRSASSSYNEQFF

V gene: TRBV18
J gene: TRBJ2-5
D gene: -
clone size: -
CDR3 DNA: TGTGCCAGCTCAGAGTCCGGGCGAGGAGGCAAAGAGACCCAGTACTTC
CDR3 protein: CASSESGRGGKETQYF

V gene: TRBV10-3
J gene: TRBJ1-5
D gene: TRBD1
clone size: -
CDR3 DNA: TGTGCCATTCAGGCCGGACAGGGGCGTTATCAGCCCCAGCATTTT
CDR3 protein: CAIQAGQGRYQPQHF

V gene: TRBV19
J gene: TRBJ2-7
D gene: -
clone size: -
CDR3 DNA: TGTGCCAGTAGTCGCACACTAGACTACGAGCAGTACTTC
CDR3 protein: CASSRTLDYEQYF

V gene: TRBV7-2
J gene: TRBJ2-3
D gene: TRBD2
clone size: -
CDR3 DNA: TGTGCCAGCGGGAGGGGTGCACAGGATACGCAGTATTTT
CDR3 protein: CASGRGAQDTQYF

V gene: TRBV6-5
J gene: TRBJ2-1
D gene: TRBD2
clone size: -
CDR3 DNA: TGTGCCAGCAGTACGTCTAGCGGGGGGTACAATGAGCAGTTCTTC
CDR3 protein: CASSTSSGGYNEQFF

V gene: TRBV19
J gene: TRBJ1-1
D gene: -
clone size: -
CDR3 DNA: TGTGCCAGTAGGACGATACAGGGTTGGGACACTGAAGCTTTCTTT
CDR3 protein: CASRTIQGWDTEAFF

V gene: TRBV2
J gene: TRBJ2-3
D gene: -
clone size: -
CDR3 DNA: TGTGCCAGCAGTGAACAAGGACTTAACACAGATACGCAGTATTTT
CDR3 protein: CASSEQGLNTDTQYF

V gene: TRBV19
J gene: TRBJ1-5
D gene: -
clone size: -
CDR3 DNA: TGTGCCAGTAGTATGGGATCGGACACTAGCAATCAGCCCCAGCATTTT
CDR3 protein: CASSMGSDTSNQPQHF

V gene: TRBV24-1
J gene: TRBJ2-3
D gene: TRBD2
clone size: -
CDR3 DNA: TGTGCCACCAGTGCGTCTAGCGGGGGTAGCACAGATACGCAGTATTTT
CDR3 protein: CATSASSGGSTDTQYF

V gene: TRBV6-5
J gene: TRBJ2-1
D gene: TRBD2
clone size: -
CDR3 DNA: TGTGCCAGCAGCGCGCGGGGGGCCTACAATGAGCAGTTCTTC
CDR3 protein: CASSARGAYNEQFF

V gene: TRBV7-2
J gene: TRBJ1-1
D gene: -
clone size: once
CDR3 DNA: TGTGCCAGCAGCTTACGGACTGAAGCTTTCTTT
CDR3 protein: CASSLRTEAFF

V gene: TRBV24-1
J gene: TRBJ2-2
D gene: TRBD1
clone size: -
CDR3 DNA: TGTGCCACCAGTGATGGGGGGACAGGGGGCGGTTACACCGGGGAGCTGTTTTTT
CDR3 protein: CATSDGGTGGGYTGELFF

V gene: TRBV5-1
J gene: TRBJ1-2
D gene: -
clone size: few
CDR3 DNA: TGCGCCAGCAGCCCTGAGTCAGGGACTAACTATGGCTACACCTTC
CDR3 protein: CASSPESGTNYGYTF

V gene: TRBV9
J gene: TRBJ1-3
D gene: TRBD1
clone size: -
CDR3 DNA: TGTGCCAGCAGCTATACAGGGGCCGGAGCTTCCTACTCTGGAAACACCATATATTTT
CDR3 protein: CASSYTGAGASYSGNTIYF

V gene: TRBV9
J gene: TRBJ2-3
D gene: TRBD1
clone size: -
CDR3 DNA: TGTGCCAGCAGCGACCGACAGGGGGTAGGGACAGATACGCAGTATTTT
CDR3 protein: CASSDRQGVGTDTQYF

V gene: TRBV3-1/TRBV3-2
J gene: TRBJ1-6
D gene: TRBD1
clone size: -
CDR3 DNA: TGTGCCAGCAGCCTGACAGGGGGAGTCGGGAATTCACCCCTCCACTTT
CDR3 protein: CASSLTGGVGNSPLHF

V gene: TRBV3-1/TRBV3-2
J gene: TRBJ1-3
D gene: -
clone size: -
CDR3 DNA: TGTGCCAGCAGCCAAGCAGGGGGAAACACCATATATTTT
CDR3 protein: CASSQAGGNTIYF

V gene: TRBV12-3/TRBV12-4
J gene: TRBJ2-2
D gene: -
clone size: -
CDR3 DNA: TGTGCCAGCAGTCTTGGACAGGGGGAGCTGTTTTTT
CDR3 protein: CASSLGQGELFF

V gene: TRBV3-1/TRBV3-2
J gene: TRBJ1-2
D gene: -
clone size: -
CDR3 DNA: TGTGCCTCCTGGGGGGGATATGGCTACACCTTC
CDR3 protein: CASWGGYGYTF

V gene: TRBV19
J gene: TRBJ2-5
D gene: TRBD1
clone size: -
CDR3 DNA: TGTGCCAGTAGTATAGGACAGGGGAAAGAGACCCAGTACTTC
CDR3 protein: CASSIGQGKETQYF

V gene: TRBV5-1
J gene: TRBJ2-6
D gene: -
clone size: few
CDR3 DNA: TGCGCCAGCAGCTTGGCGGTTTCACTCTCTGGGGCCAACGTCCTGACTTTC
CDR3 protein: CASSLAVSLSGANVLTF

V gene: TRBV19
J gene: TRBJ1-3
D gene: TRBD1
clone size: -
CDR3 DNA: TGTGCCAGTAGTTGGGACAGTAACTCTGGAAACACCATATATTTT
CDR3 protein: CASSWDSNSGNTIYF

V gene: TRBV5-8
J gene: TRBJ2-2
D gene: -
clone size: -
CDR3 DNA: TGTGCCAGCAGCCGAGACTACCTCGGGGAGCTGTTTTTT
CDR3 protein: CASSRDYLGELFF

V gene: TRBV6-1
J gene: TRBJ1-5
D gene: -
clone size: -
CDR3 DNA: TGTGCCAGCAGTCCGGGACAAAGCAATCAGCCCCAGCATTTT
CDR3 protein: CASSPGQSNQPQHF

V gene: TRBV6-5
J gene: TRBJ1-5
D gene: -
clone size: -
CDR3 DNA: TGTGCCAGCAGGCAGGCCCTTTATAGCAATCAGCCCCAGCATTTT
CDR3 protein: CASRQALYSNQPQHF

V gene: TRBV6-6
J gene: TRBJ2-1
D gene: TRBD1
clone size: -
CDR3 DNA: TGTGCCAGCAGTAAGGGACAGCTTCCCTACAATGAGCAGTTCTTC
CDR3 protein: CASSKGQLPYNEQFF

V gene: TRBV5-1
J gene: TRBJ1-2
D gene: TRBD1
clone size: few
CDR3 DNA: TGCGCCAGCAAACCCGACAGGGGGGTAACTGGCTACACCTTC
CDR3 protein: CASKPDRGVTGYTF

V gene: TRBV7-9
J gene: TRBJ1-2
D gene: TRBD1
clone size: -
CDR3 DNA: TGTGCCAGCAGCCCCCCGGGACAGGGGAGAATTCTCTATGGCTACACCTTC
CDR3 protein: CASSPPGQGRILYGYTF

V gene: TRBV6-4
J gene: TRBJ1-2
D gene: -
clone size: few
CDR3 DNA: TGTGCCAGTGAAGTCGATAGCGGGGCGAGTGGCTATGGCTACACCTTC
CDR3 protein: CASEVDSGASGYGYTF

V gene: TRBV19
J gene: TRBJ2-7
D gene: -
clone size: -
CDR3 DNA: TGTGCCAGTAGTTACTCAACGGGCTCCTACGAGCAGTACTTC
CDR3 protein: CASSYSTGSYEQYF

V gene: TRBV11-1
J gene: TRBJ1-1
D gene: TRBD1
clone size: medium-sized
CDR3 DNA: TGTGCCAGCAGCATCGGACAGGGCGCTGAAGCTTTCTTT
CDR3 protein: CASSIGQGAEAFF

V gene: TRBV2
J gene: TRBJ1-3
D gene: TRBD1
clone size: -
CDR3 DNA: TGTGCCAGCAGCCCACAGGGGGGACCTGGAAACACCATATATTTT
CDR3 protein: CASSPQGGPGNTIYF

V gene: TRBV2
J gene: TRBJ1-2
D gene: TRBD1
clone size: -
CDR3 DNA: TGTGCCAGCAGTGGGGTGGGACAGGGCATCTATGGCTACACCTTC
CDR3 protein: CASSGVGQGIYGYTF

V gene: TRBV7-2
J gene: TRBJ2-1
D gene: TRBD2
clone size: -
CDR3 DNA: TGTGCCAGCAGCTTAAGTGGACTAGCGGGACCTAGCTCCTACAATGAGCAGTTCTTC
CDR3 protein: CASSLSGLAGPSSYNEQFF

V gene: TRBV5-4
J gene: TRBJ1-1
D gene: -
clone size: -
CDR3 DNA: TGTGCCAGCAGCTCCCCCCGGGGGTCCGGGGTTGAAGCTTTCTTT
CDR3 protein: CASSSPRGSGVEAFF

V gene: TRBV11-3
J gene: TRBJ2-7
D gene: -
clone size: few
CDR3 DNA: TGTGCCAGCAGCCAAAAATACGAGCAGTACTTC
CDR3 protein: CASSQKYEQYF

V gene: TRBV4-1
J gene: TRBJ2-1
D gene: TRBD1
clone size: few
CDR3 DNA: TGCGCCAGCAGCCAAGATCGATTGTGGGGGACAGGCAACAATGAGCAGTTCTTC
CDR3 protein: CASSQDRLWGTGNNEQFF

V gene: TRBV6-5
J gene: TRBJ2-1
D gene: -
clone size: -
CDR3 DNA: TGTGCCAGCAGTTCGCCGGAGTGGTACAATGAGCAGTTCTTC
CDR3 protein: CASSSPEWYNEQFF

V gene: TRBV5-5
J gene: TRBJ2-7
D gene: TRBD2
clone size: -
CDR3 DNA: TGTGCCAGCAGCTTGGCGGCGACTAGCGGGTACTCCTACGAGCAGTACTTC
CDR3 protein: CASSLAATSGYSYEQYF

V gene: TRBV7-2
J gene: TRBJ2-1
D gene: -
clone size: -
CDR3 DNA: TGTGCCAGCAGCTCCAGGGTAAATGAGCAGTTCTTC
CDR3 protein: CASSSRVNEQFF